These 28 T cell receptor beta chains came from one sample sequenced in a study of identical twins. A single record per CDR3 protein comes from TCRdb applying MiXCR to the 5' RACE reads. Found here are around 1.7 million distinct CDR3 sequences, less than 40% of them singletons; the top ten hold over 0.25%. The source material was cord blood. Every receptor here comes from a newborn girl in good health.

This clonotype turned up a few times. This rearrangement joins TRBV3-1 to TRBJ2-7, with a tentative D call TRBD2 (6 bases). TRBJ2-4 matches the DNA end more closely, so the J call is doubtful. The CDR3 contains 15 residues. Germline V gives CDR1 LGHDT, CDR2 YNNKEL (reference sequence). As DNA, the CDR3 is TGTGCCAGCAGCCAAGGGTACCGGAGGAGGGACATTCAGTACTTC. It specifies CASSQGYRRRDIQYF.

This clonotype was observed a handful of times. V gene TRBV5-1 combines with J gene TRBJ1-2; TRBD1 agrees at 7 bases. CDR3 size: 16 residues. Germline V gene lookup returns CDR1 SGHRS and CDR2 YFSETQ. The junction had 15 bases not matched to a gene; V was cut back by 4 bases and J by 6 bases. The CDR3 here is CASSGNISTGSNGYTF. For the CDR3, the DNA is TGCGCCAGCAGCGGTAATATTTCGACAGGGAGTAATGGCTACACCTTC.

Details on this clonotype: A junction end diverges from the germline sequence, so it may reflect a read error. The chain carries TRBV5-1 and TRBJ1-1; possible D gene TRBD1, 5 bases. The CDR3 runs to 13 residues. Germline V gene data show CDR1 as SGHRS and CDR2 as YFSETQ. CDR3 coding DNA: TGCGTCAGCAGCTTGGCGCAGGGAAGGGAGGCTTTCTTT. It specifies CVSSLAQGREAFF.

This clonotype was observed once. At one boundary the junction diverges from the germline segment, which might be a read error. The chain carries TRBV5-1 and TRBJ1-1; TRBD1 matches at 7 bases. The germline V gene has CDR1 SGHRS and CDR2 YFSETQ. The CDR3 runs 16 residues. CDR3 DNA sequence: TGCGCCAGCAGCTTGGGTGACAGGGCAATGAACACTGAAGCTTTATTT. Translation gives CASSLGDRAMNTEALF.

This clonotype was detected many times. DNA of the CDR3: TGTGCCAGCAGCAAGGACAGTAACGAGCAGTACTTC. Protein: CASSKDSNEQYF. The chain uses TRBV7-8 and TRBJ2-7, with a possible D match to TRBD1 (6 bases). Germline V gene data show CDR1 as SGHVS and CDR2 as FQNEAQ. V shed 5 bases and J shed 5 bases, with 10 bases lying between them. The CDR3 spans 12 residues.

The chain employs TRBV29-1 and TRBJ2-3; D gene unclear. V was trimmed by 3 bases and J by 4 bases, leaving 14 bases between them. This CDR3 contains 14 residues. Germline V gene sequence: CDR1 SQVTM, CDR2 ANQGSEA. Here the CDR3 reads CSVERRLIPDTQYF. The CDR3 DNA sequence: TGCAGCGTTGAGAGGCGCCTCATCCCAGATACGCAGTATTTT.

The gene calls are TRBV7-9 and TRBJ2-3, with D maybe TRBD2 (7 bases). This CDR3 is 17 amino acids long. Germline CDR1 reads SEHNR; CDR2 reads FQNEAQ (reference sequence). V lost 4 bases, J lost 0 bases, and 17 bases lay in between. In nucleotides, the CDR3 is TGTGCCAGCAGCTCAACGGGGGCTAGCGGAAGCACAGATACGCAGTATTTT. This codes for CASSSTGASGSTDTQYF. The whole variable domain, filled in from reference TRBV7-9 and TRBJ2-3, reads DTGVSQNPRHKITKRGQNVTFRCDPISEHNRLYWYRQTLGQGPEFLTYFQNEAQLEKSRLLSDRFSAERPKGSFSTLEIQRTEQGDSAMYLCASSSTGASGSTDTQYFGPGTRLTVL.

There are a few counts of this clonotype. The rearrangement links TRBV27 to TRBJ2-6, with D unclear. The CDR3 spans 14 residues. Germline V gene sequence: CDR1 MNHEY, CDR2 SMNVEV (reference sequence). Trimming cost V 5 bases and J 0 bases, with 5 bases left between them. This CDR3 is CASSPYSGANVLTF. CDR3 sequence (DNA): TGTGCCAGCAGTCCCTACTCTGGGGCCAACGTCCTGACTTTC.

The chain uses TRBV5-4 and TRBJ1-2; D is possibly TRBD1 (5 bases). The ends were cut back, 0 bases at V and 0 bases at J, with 9 bases in the middle. The CDR3 consists of 15 residues. Germline assignment: CDR1 SGHNT and CDR2 YYREEE (reference sequence). The CDR3 bases are TGTGCCAGCAGCTTGGCCCTACAGGCTAACTATGGCTACACCTTC. Encoded protein: CASSLALQANYGYTF.

There are a few counts of this clonotype. The rearrangement uses TRBV15 and TRBJ2-1, with TRBD2 matching 8 bases. From germline, CDR1 is LNHNV and CDR2 YYDKDF (reference sequence). The CDR3 is made up of 13 amino acids. V shed 3 bases, J shed 9 bases, and the junction held 4 bases outside the gene matches. The CDR3 DNA follows: TGTGCCACCAGCAGGCAACTAGCGGCTGAGCAGTTCTTC. Amino acid sequence: CATSRQLAAEQFF. Drawing the rest from reference TRBV15 and TRBJ2-1, the complete variable domain is DAMVIQNPRYQVTQFGKPVTLSCSQTLNHNVMYWYQQKSSQAPKLLFHYYDKDFNNEADTPDNFQSRRPNTSFCFLDIRSPGLGDTAMYLCATSRQLAAEQFFGPGTRLTVL.

This clonotype was seen repeatedly, ten times or more. This chain links TRBV11-2 with TRBJ2-3; TRBD2 matches at 7 bases. CDR3 length equals 16 residues. V lost 1 base to trimming and J lost 4 bases; unmatched junction nucleotides: 8. CDR1 and CDR2 from the germline V gene are SGHAT and FQNNGV. In DNA, the CDR3 is TGTGCCAGCAGCTTAGTGGGGGGAACTAGCGCAGATACGCAGTATTTT. It codes for CASSLVGGTSADTQYF.

This chain uses TRBV6-6 with TRBJ2-3; D is tentatively TRBD1 or TRBD2 (6 bases each). CDR1 MNHNY and CDR2 SVGAGI come from the germline V gene (reference sequence). The CDR3 runs 15 residues. Trimming pared 7 bases from V and 2 bases from J, leaving 16 bases between. CDR3 sequence reads: CASTIGGRSTDTQYF. The CDR3 DNA reads TGTGCCAGCACCATAGGGGGGCGGTCCACAGATACGCAGTATTTT.

The CDR3 bases are TGCAGTGCTCCTCCGGGACAGGGGGCCCACGAGCAGTACTTC. It specifies CSAPPGQGAHEQYF. The chain has TRBV20-1 and TRBJ2-7; 12 bases map to TRBD1. There are 14 residues in the CDR3. Unmatched junction bases numbered 7, after V lost 5 bases and J lost 5 bases. CDR1 and CDR2 (germline): DFQATT, SNEGSKA (reference sequence).

The CDR3: CASIGDSYNEQYF. CDR3 sequence (DNA): TGTGCCAGCATCGGGGACTCCTACAATGAGCAGTACTTC. This chain links TRBV2 with TRBJ2-1, with D perhaps matching TRBD2 (6 bases). Gene TRBJ2-7 matches the end of the DNA better, so the J call may be wrong. This CDR3 has 13 amino acids. The V gene's germline CDR1 is SNHLY and CDR2 FYNNEI.

The chain carries TRBV12-3 or TRBV12-4 and TRBJ1-5, with D perhaps matching TRBD1 (5 bases). V was clipped by 2 bases and J by 7 bases, with 12 bases between them. This CDR3 contains 14 residues. The CDR3 DNA is TGTGCCAGCAGTTTATCCAGGGAGCTCCAGCCCCAGCATTTT. This sequence encodes CASSLSRELQPQHF.

This clonotype has at least ten counts. The chain recombines TRBV4-1 with TRBJ2-7, with TRBD1 matching 7 bases. CDR1 MGHRA and CDR2 YSYEKL come from the germline V gene. V gave up 0 bases and J gave up 2 bases; unmatched junction bases: 7. The length of the CDR3 is 16 residues. The CDR3 loop is CASSQEMTGSAYEQYF. As DNA, the CDR3 is TGCGCCAGCAGCCAAGAGATGACAGGGTCAGCCTACGAGCAGTACTTC.

This clonotype was picked up a small number of times. The chain links TRBV24-1 to TRBJ1-2; tentatively, D is TRBD1 (6 bases). The CDR3 is 13 amino acids. Germline V lookup: CDR1 KGHDR, CDR2 SFDVKD. Deletions cut 9 bases from V and 4 bases from J, with 14 bases between. Here the CDR3 DNA reads TGTGCCACCCAACAGGGACCGCGCTATGGCTACACCTTC. Its translation: CATQQGPRYGYTF.

As to this clonotype: Relative to the germline gene, one junction end is altered; a read error may explain this. This rearrangement joins TRBV25-1 to TRBJ2-7; 7 nucleotides match TRBD1. Germline V gives CDR1 MGHDK, CDR2 SYGVNS. This CDR3 has 14 amino acids. The CDR3 spells CASIEWDSSYEQYF. Written as DNA, the CDR3 is TGTGCCAGCATTGAATGGGACAGCTCCTACGAGCAGTACTTC.

A word on this clonotype: A much larger clonotype is one base distant, so this may be a read error. Likely a read error: the CDR3 ends without its conserved phenylalanine or tryptophan. Written as DNA, the CDR3 is TGTGCCAGCGGCAAGGACAGCTCCTACAATGAGCAGTTCTAC. Protein product: CASGKDSSYNEQFY. V usage is TRBV2 and J usage is TRBJ2-1, with D possibly matching TRBD1 (6 bases). This CDR3 is 14 amino acids long. Trimming pared 8 bases from V and 0 bases from J, leaving 11 bases between. The germline CDR1 and CDR2 sequences are SNHLY and FYNNEI.

There are a few counts of this clonotype. This chain uses TRBV2 with TRBJ1-5; the D is unclear. The germline V gene has CDR1 SNHLY and CDR2 FYNNEI. The CDR3 runs to 12 residues. Deletions cut 4 bases from V and 7 bases from J, with 8 bases between. The CDR3 loop is CASSVGAQPQHF. Here the CDR3 DNA reads TGTGCCAGCAGTGTCGGAGCGCAGCCCCAGCATTTT.

In regard to this clonotype: A much larger clone lies one base from this, so it may be a read error. The rearrangement joins TRBV4-2 to TRBJ1-2; D perhaps matches TRBD1 (5 bases). V was pared by 0 bases and J by 2 bases, with 10 bases between. Germline V gene lookup returns CDR1 LGHNA and CDR2 YNFKEQ. The CDR3 has 15 residues. The CDR3 DNA reads TGTGCCAGCAGCCAAGACGGGGCCCCCAACTATGGCTACACCTTC. Protein sequence: CASSQDGAPNYGYTF.

This clonotype has at least ten counts. CDR3 nucleotide sequence: TGTGCCAGCAGCTTACCGGGTCGGAACTATGGCTACACCTTC. Translation: CASSLPGRNYGYTF. The chain couples TRBV5-6 to TRBJ1-2; no clear D gene. CDR3 length: 14 amino acids. With 2 bases removed from V and 2 bases from J, the gap between germline ends came to 10 bases. CDR1 is SGHDT and CDR2 is YYEEEE in the germline V gene.

This clonotype was observed a few times. The chain carries TRBV20-1 and TRBJ1-2, with D possibly matching TRBD1 (5 bases). The CDR3 is 13 amino acids. The V gene's germline CDR1 is DFQATT and CDR2 SNEGSKA (reference sequence). Trimming pared 4 bases from V and 3 bases from J, leaving 12 bases between. The CDR3 nucleotides read TGCAGTGCTAATACGGGGGGACACTATGGCTACACCTTC. Its translation is CSANTGGHYGYTF.

V is TRBV20-1 and J is TRBJ2-7; weak D call: TRBD1 (6 bases). CDR3 size: 13 residues. The germline V and J ends were trimmed by 6 bases and 5 bases, with 17 bases remaining between them. CDR1 is DFQATT and CDR2 is SNEGSKA in the germline V gene (reference sequence). CDR3 region: CSALHQGSNEQYF. CDR3 sequence (DNA): TGCAGTGCCCTCCACCAGGGGTCTAACGAGCAGTACTTC.

The genes are TRBV27 and TRBJ2-7; possible D gene TRBD2, 6 bases. With 1 base removed from V and 0 bases from J, the gap between germline ends came to 10 bases. The CDR3 totals 15 residues. Germline CDR1 reads MNHEY; CDR2 reads SMNVEV (reference sequence). CDR3 amino acids: CASSLLRDPSYEQYF. DNA for the CDR3: TGTGCCAGCAGTTTATTGCGGGACCCCTCCTACGAGCAGTACTTC.

Only a few counts were recorded for this clonotype. The V gene is TRBV5-6, the J gene TRBJ2-1, with a tentative D call TRBD1 (5 bases). The DNA end is a closer match to TRBJ2-7, so the J assignment may be wrong. CDR1 is SGHDT, CDR2 YYEEEE, per germline. The CDR3 is 14 residues long. The CDR3 loop is CASSWVGVYNEQYF. In nucleotides, the CDR3 is TGTGCCAGCAGCTGGGTAGGGGTCTACAATGAGCAGTACTTC.

This clonotype has only a few counts. This chain links TRBV6-5 with TRBJ2-3, with TRBD2 matching 8 bases. There are 15 residues in the CDR3. The ends lost 4 bases at V and 5 bases at J; junction bases unmatched: 8. The germline CDR1 and CDR2 sequences are MNHEY and SVGAGI. CDR3 bases: TGTGCCAGCAGTTTCAAAGCGGGAGCGGGAGATACGCAGTATTTT. Translation: CASSFKAGAGDTQYF.

The chain employs TRBV7-2 and TRBJ2-1; D is unclear. Germline loops: CDR1 SGHTA, CDR2 FQGNSA. The ends were cut back, 5 bases at V and 0 bases at J, with 20 bases in the middle. This CDR3 is 18 amino acids long. In DNA form, the CDR3 reads TGTGCCAGCAGCCTACACCCCTTGTCAAGAAGCTCCTACAATGAGCAGTTCTTC. Protein sequence: CASSLHPLSRSSYNEQFF. Supplemented by reference TRBV7-2 and TRBJ2-1, the full variable domain reads GAGVSQSPSNKVTEKGKDVELRCDPISGHTALYWYRQSLGQGLEFLIYFQGNSAPDKSGLPSDRFSAERTGGSVSTLTIQRTQQEDSAVYLCASSLHPLSRSSYNEQFFGPGTRLTVL.